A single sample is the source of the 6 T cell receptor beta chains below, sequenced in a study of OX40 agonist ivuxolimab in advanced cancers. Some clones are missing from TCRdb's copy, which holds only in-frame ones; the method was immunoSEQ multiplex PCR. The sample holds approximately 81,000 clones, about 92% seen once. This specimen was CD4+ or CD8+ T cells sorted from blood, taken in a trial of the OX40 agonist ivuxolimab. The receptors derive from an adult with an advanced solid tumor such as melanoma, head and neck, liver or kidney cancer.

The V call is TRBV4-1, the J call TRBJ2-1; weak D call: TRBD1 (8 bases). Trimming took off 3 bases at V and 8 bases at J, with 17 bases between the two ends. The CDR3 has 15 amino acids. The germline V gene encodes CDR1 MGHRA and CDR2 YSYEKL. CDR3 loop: CASSHTGGGIYEQFF. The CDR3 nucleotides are TGCGCCAGCAGCCATACAGGGGGGGGCATTTATGAGCAGTTCTTC.

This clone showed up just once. The CDR3 is CASSRGGTDNEQFF. The CDR3 region has the DNA TGCGCCAGCAGCCGTGGGGGGACAGACAATGAGCAGTTCTTC. The V and J genes are TRBV4-1 and TRBJ2-1, with D maybe TRBD1 (7 bases). In germline, CDR1 is MGHRA, CDR2 YSYEKL. With 4 bases removed from V and 5 bases from J, the gap between germline ends came to 12 bases. This CDR3 region has 14 residues.

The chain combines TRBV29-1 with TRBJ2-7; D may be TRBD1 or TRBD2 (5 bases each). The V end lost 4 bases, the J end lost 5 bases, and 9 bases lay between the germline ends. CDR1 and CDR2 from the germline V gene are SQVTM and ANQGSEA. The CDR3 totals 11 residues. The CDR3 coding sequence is TGCAGCGTTGGAGGGGACCACGAGCAGTACTTC. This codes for CSVGGDHEQYF.

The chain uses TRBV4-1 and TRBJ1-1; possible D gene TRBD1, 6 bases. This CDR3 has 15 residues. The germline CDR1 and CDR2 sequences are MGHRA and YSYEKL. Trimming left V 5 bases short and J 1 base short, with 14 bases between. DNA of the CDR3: TGCGCCAGCAGCTTCCTGAAAGGGGGGAACACTGAAGCTTTCTTT. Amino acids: CASSFLKGGNTEAFF.

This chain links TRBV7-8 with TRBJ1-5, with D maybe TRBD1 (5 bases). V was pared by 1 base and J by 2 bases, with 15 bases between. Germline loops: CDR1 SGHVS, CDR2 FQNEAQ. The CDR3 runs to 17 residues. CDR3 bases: TGTGCCAGCAGCTTAGAGGGGTCGGCTTTTGGCAATCAGCCCCAGCATTTT. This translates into CASSLEGSAFGNQPQHF.

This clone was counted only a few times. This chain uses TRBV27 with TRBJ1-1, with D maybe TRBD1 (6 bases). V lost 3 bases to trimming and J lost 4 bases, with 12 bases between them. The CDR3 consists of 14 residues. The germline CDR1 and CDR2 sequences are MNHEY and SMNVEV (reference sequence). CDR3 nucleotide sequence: TGTGCCAGCAGTTTTTGGGGAGGGGGCACTGAAGCTTTCTTT. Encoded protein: CASSFWGGGTEAFF.